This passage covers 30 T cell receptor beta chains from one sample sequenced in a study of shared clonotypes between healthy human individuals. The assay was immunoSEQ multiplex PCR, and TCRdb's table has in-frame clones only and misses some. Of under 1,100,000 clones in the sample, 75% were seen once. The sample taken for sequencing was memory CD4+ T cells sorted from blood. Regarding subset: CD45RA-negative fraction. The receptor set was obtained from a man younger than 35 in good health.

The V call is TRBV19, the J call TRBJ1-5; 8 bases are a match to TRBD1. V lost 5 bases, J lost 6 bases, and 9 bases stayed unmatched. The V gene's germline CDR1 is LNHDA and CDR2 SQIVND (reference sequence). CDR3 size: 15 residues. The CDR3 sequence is CASSARTGIGQPQHF. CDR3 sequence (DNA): TGTGCCAGTAGTGCCCGGACAGGGATTGGTCAGCCCCAGCATTTT.

The CDR3 coding sequence is TGTGCCAGCAGCAAAGGACCTAGCGGGGGGGCGAATGAGCAGTTCTTC. The encoded protein is CASSKGPSGGANEQFF. The chain has TRBV21-1 and TRBJ2-1; the listed D gene, TRBD2, was not tested against the DNA. TRBV21-1 is flagged as a pseudogene. This CDR3 contains 16 residues.

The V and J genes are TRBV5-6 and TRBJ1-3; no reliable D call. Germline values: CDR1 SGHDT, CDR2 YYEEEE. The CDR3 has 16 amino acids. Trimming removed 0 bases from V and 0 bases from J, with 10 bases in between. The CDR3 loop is CASSLDPTSSGNTIYF. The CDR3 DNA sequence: TGTGCCAGCAGCTTGGATCCTACAAGCTCTGGAAACACCATATATTTT. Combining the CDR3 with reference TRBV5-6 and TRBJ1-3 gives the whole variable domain DAGVTQSPTHLIKTRGQQVTLRCSPKSGHDTVSWYQQALGQGPQFIFQYYEEEERQRGNFPDRFSGHQFPNYSSELNVNALLLGDSALYLCASSLDPTSSGNTIYFGEGSWLTVV.

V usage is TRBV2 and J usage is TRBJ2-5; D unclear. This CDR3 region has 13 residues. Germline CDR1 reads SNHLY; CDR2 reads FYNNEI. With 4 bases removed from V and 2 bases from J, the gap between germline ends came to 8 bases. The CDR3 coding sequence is TGTGCCAGCAGTGTATTCATACAAGAGACCCAGTACTTC. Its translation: CASSVFIQETQYF. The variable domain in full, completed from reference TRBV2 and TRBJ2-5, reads EPEVTQTPSHQVTQMGQEVILRCVPISNHLYFYWYRQILGQKVEFLVSFYNNEISEKSEIFDDQFSVERPDGSNFTLKIRSTKLEDSAMYFCASSVFIQETQYFGPGTRLLVL.

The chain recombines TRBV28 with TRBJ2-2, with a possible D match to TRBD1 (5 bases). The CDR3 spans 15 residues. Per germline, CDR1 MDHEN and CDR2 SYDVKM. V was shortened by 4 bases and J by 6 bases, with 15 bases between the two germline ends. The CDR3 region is CASSSPTVVAGELFF. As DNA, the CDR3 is TGTGCCAGCAGTTCGCCGACAGTAGTCGCCGGGGAGCTGTTTTTT.

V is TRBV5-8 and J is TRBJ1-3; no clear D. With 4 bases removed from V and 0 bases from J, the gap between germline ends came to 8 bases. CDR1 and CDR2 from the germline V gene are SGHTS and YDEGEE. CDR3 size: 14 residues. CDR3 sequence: CASSRGSSGNTIYF. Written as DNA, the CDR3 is TGTGCCAGCAGCCGCGGGAGCTCTGGAAACACCATATATTTT.

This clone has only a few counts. The CDR3 here is CASTPETSGRNEQFF. The CDR3 coding sequence is TGTGCCAGCACCCCCGAGACTAGCGGGAGGAATGAGCAGTTCTTC. V is TRBV2 and J is TRBJ2-1; 13 bases are shared with TRBD2. J gave up 7 bases and V 7 bases, and 7 bases lay outside the gene matches. Germline loops: CDR1 SNHLY, CDR2 FYNNEI. This CDR3 spans 15 amino acids. The full variable domain, in which reference TRBV2 and TRBJ2-1 provide the parts outside the CDR3, is EPEVTQTPSHQVTQMGQEVILRCVPISNHLYFYWYRQILGQKVEFLVSFYNNEISEKSEIFDDQFSVERPDGSNFTLKIRSTKLEDSAMYFCASTPETSGRNEQFFGPGTRLTVL.

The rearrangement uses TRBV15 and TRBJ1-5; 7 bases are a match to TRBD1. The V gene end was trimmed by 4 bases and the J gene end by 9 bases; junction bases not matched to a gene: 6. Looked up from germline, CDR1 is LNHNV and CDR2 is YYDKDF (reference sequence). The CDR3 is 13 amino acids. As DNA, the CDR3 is TGTGCCACCAGCAAGGAACAGGGGCGGCCCCAGCATTTT. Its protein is CATSKEQGRPQHF.

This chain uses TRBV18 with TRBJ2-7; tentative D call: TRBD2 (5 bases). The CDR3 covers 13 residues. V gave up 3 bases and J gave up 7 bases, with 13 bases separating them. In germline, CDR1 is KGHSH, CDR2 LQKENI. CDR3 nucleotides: TGTGCCAGCTCACCGGCGGACTCCCGGGAGCAGTACTTC. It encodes CASSPADSREQYF.

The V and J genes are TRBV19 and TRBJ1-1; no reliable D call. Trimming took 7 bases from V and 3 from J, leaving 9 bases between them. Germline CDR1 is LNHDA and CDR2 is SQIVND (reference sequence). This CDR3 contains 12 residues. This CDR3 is CASKGRYTEAFF. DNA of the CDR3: TGTGCCAGTAAAGGACGGTACACTGAAGCTTTCTTT.

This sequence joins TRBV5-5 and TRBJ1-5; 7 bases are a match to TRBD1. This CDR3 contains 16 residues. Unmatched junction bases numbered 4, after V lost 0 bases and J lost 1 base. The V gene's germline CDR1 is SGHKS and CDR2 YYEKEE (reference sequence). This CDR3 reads CASSLEGAASNQPQHF. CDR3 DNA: TGTGCCAGCAGCTTGGAGGGGGCAGCGAGCAATCAGCCCCAGCATTTT.

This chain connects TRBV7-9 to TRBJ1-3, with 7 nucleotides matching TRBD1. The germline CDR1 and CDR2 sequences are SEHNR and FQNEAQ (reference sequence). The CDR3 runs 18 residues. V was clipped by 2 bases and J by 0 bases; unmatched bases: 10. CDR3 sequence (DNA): TGTGCCAGCAGCTTATTGATGGGGACAGAAAGCTCTGGAAACACCATATATTTT. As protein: CASSLLMGTESSGNTIYF.

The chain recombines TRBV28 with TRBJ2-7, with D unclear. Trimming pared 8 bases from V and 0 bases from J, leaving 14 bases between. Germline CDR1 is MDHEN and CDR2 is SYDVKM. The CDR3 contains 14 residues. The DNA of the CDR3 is TGTGCCAGCCTCACCTTCCAGCCCTCCTACGAGCAGTACTTC. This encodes CASLTFQPSYEQYF.

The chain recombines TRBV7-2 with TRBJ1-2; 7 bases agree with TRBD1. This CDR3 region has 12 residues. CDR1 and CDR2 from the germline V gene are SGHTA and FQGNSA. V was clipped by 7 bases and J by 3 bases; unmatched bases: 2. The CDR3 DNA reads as TGTGCCAGCACCGACAGGGACTATGGCTACACCTTC. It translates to CASTDRDYGYTF.

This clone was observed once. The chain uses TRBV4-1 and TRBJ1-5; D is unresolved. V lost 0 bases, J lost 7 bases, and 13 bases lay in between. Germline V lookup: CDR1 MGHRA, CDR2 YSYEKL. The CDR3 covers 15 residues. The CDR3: CASSQDLHRDQPQHF. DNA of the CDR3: TGCGCCAGCAGCCAAGATCTACATCGAGACCAGCCCCAGCATTTT.

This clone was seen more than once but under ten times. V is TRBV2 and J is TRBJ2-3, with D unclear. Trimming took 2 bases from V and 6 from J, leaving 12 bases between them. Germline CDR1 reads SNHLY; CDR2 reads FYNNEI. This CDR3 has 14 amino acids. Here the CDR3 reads CASSEMAERDTQYF. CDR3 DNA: TGTGCCAGCAGTGAAATGGCGGAAAGGGATACGCAGTATTTT.

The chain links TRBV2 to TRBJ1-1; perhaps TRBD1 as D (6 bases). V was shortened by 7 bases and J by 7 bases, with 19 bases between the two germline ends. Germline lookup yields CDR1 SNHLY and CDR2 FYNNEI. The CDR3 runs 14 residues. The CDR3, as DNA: TGTGCCAGCATTATATCCAGGGGATTAGGTGAAGCTTTCTTT. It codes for CASIISRGLGEAFF.

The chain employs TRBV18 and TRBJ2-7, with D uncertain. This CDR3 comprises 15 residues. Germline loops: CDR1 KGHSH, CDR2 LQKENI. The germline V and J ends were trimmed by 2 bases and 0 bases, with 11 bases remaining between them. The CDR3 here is CASSPGEVNSYEQYF. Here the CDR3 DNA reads TGTGCCAGCTCACCAGGAGAGGTCAACTCCTACGAGCAGTACTTC.

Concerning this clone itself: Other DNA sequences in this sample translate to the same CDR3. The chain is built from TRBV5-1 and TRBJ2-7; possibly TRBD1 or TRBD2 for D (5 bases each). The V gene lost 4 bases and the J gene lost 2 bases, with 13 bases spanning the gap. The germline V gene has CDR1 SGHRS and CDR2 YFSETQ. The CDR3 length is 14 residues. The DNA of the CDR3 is TGCGCCAGCAGCAGGGGAGAAGGCGCCTACGAGCAGTACTTC. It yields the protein CASSRGEGAYEQYF.

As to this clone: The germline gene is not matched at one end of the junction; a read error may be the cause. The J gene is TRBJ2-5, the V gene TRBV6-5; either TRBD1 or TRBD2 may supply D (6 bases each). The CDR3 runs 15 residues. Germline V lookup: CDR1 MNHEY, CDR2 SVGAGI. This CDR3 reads CAISGGPLAQETQYF. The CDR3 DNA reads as TGTGCCATCAGTGGGGGGCCTCTAGCGCAAGAGACCCAGTACTTC.

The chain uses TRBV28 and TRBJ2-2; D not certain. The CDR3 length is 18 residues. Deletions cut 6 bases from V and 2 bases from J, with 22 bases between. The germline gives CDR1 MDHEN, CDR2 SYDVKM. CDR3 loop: CASSPLPFPNPNTGELFF. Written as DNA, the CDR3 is TGTGCCAGCAGCCCTCTCCCGTTCCCTAACCCCAACACCGGGGAGCTGTTTTTT. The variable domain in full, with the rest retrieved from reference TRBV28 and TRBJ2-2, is DVKVTQSSRYLVKRTGEKVFLECVQDMDHENMFWYRQDPGLGLRLIYFSYDVKMKEKGDIPEGYSVSREKKERFSLILESASTNQTSMYLCASSPLPFPNPNTGELFFGEGSRLTVL.

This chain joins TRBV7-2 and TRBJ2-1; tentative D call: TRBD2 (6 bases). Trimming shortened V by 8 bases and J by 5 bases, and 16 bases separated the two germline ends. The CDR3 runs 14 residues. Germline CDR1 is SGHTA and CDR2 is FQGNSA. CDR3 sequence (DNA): TGTGCCAGCCTCTCAGGCGGGACTCACAATGAGCAGTTCTTC. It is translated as CASLSGGTHNEQFF. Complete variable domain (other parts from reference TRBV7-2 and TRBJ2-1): GAGVSQSPSNKVTEKGKDVELRCDPISGHTALYWYRQSLGQGLEFLIYFQGNSAPDKSGLPSDRFSAERTGGSVSTLTIQRTQQEDSAVYLCASLSGGTHNEQFFGPGTRLTVL.

The DNA for the CDR3 is TGTGCCAGCAGTTCACAGGGCTGGAATTCACCCCTCCACTTT. Its translation: CASSSQGWNSPLHF. This chain uses TRBV27 with TRBJ1-6; D possibly corresponds to TRBD1 (6 bases). The CDR3 consists of 14 residues. The V end was cut by 4 bases, the J end by 7 bases, with 11 bases between. Germline CDR1 reads MNHEY; CDR2 reads SMNVEV (reference sequence).

CDR3: CASSSGQGRQETQYF. In DNA, the CDR3 is TGTGCCAGCAGCTCCGGACAGGGGAGGCAAGAGACCCAGTACTTC. The V and J genes are TRBV7-2 and TRBJ2-5, with 9 positions matching TRBD1. Germline CDR1 and CDR2: SGHTA and FQGNSA. The CDR3 loop spans 15 amino acids. V dropped 4 bases and J dropped 2; count of bases not matched to a gene: 5.

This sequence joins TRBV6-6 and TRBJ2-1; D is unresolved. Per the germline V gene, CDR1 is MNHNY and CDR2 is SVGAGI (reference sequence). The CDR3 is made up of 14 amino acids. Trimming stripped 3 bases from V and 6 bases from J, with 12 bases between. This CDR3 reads CASSYLAASNEQFF. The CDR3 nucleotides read TGTGCCAGCAGTTATCTGGCGGCCTCCAATGAGCAGTTCTTC.

The CDR3 loop reads CASSSNLGTGELFF. The CDR3 region has the DNA TGTGCCAGCAGCTCCAATTTGGGTACCGGGGAGCTGTTTTTT. V gene TRBV5-4 combines with J gene TRBJ2-2; D remains ambiguous. Germline V gene data show CDR1 as SGHNT and CDR2 as YYREEE (reference sequence). This CDR3 contains 14 residues. V lost 3 bases and J lost 5, with 11 bases in between.

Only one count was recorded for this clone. The CDR3, as DNA: TGTGCCAGCAGCCCAAGGACCCCTAGCGGCCTGCGGTTCTTC. Protein product: CASSPRTPSGLRFF. The rearrangement joins TRBV11-2 to TRBJ2-1, with TRBD2 identical over 7 bases. Germline V gives CDR1 SGHAT, CDR2 FQNNGV. V lost 5 bases and J lost 15; bases outside the gene matches: 16. CDR3 length: 14 amino acids.

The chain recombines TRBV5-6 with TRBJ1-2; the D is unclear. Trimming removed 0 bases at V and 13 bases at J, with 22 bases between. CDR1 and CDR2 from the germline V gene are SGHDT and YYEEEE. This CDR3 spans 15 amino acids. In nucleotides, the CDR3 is TGTGCCAGCAGCTTGGCCGCAGCCCTCTATGGCCGGCTCACCTTC. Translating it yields CASSLAAALYGRLTF.

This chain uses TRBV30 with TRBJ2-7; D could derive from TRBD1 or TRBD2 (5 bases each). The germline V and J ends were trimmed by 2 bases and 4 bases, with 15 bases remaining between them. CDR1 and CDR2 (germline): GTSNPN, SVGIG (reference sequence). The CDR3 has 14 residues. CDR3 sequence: CAWSPHGREYEQYF. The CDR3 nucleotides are TGTGCCTGGAGTCCCCATGGCAGGGAGTACGAGCAGTACTTC.

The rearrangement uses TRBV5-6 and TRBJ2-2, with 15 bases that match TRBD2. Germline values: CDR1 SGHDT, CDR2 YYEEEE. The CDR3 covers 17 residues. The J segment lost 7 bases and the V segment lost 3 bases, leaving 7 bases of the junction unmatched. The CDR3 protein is CASSSGTSGGPSGELFF. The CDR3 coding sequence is TGTGCCAGCAGCTCCGGGACTAGCGGGGGGCCTAGCGGGGAGCTGTTTTTT.